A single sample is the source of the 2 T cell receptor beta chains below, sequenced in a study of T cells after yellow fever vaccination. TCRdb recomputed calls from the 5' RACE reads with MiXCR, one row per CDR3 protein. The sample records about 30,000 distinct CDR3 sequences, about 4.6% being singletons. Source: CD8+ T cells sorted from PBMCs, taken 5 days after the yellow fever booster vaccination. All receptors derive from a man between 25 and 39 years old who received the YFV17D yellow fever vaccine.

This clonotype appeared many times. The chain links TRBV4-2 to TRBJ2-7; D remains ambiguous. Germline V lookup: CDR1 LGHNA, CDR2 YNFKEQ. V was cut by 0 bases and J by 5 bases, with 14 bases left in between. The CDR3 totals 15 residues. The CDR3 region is CASSQEILVADEQYF. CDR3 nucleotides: TGTGCCAGCAGCCAAGAAATTTTGGTAGCTGACGAGCAGTACTTC.

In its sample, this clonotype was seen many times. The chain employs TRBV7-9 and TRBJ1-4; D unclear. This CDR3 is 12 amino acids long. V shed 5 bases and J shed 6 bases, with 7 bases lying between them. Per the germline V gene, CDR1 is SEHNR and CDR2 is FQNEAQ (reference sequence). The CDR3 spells CASSLNYEKLFF. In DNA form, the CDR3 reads TGTGCCAGCAGCCTGAACTATGAAAAACTGTTTTTT.